This entry describes one T cell receptor (beta chain). Its antigen is unknown. Sequencing used immunoSEQ multiplex PCR; TCRdb keeps in-frame clones, though not all of them. The data contain over 30,000 clones, approximately 87% of them singletons. These data are taken from a study of T cells in localized non-small cell lung cancer. Overall study results and limits: Exceeding tumor, uninvolved adjacent lung had the highest T cell clonality.

CDR1 is SGHVS and CDR2 is FQNEAQ in the germline V gene. There are 16 residues in the CDR3. The ends were cut back, 3 bases at V and 2 bases at J, with 15 bases in the middle. The sample was peripheral blood, taken before any cancer treatment. This chain uses TRBV7-8 with TRBJ2-3, with D possibly TRBD2 on 6 matching bases. The TCR comes from a man aged 40 to 70 with stage I lung adenocarcinoma. The DNA for the CDR3 is TGTGCCAGCAGCTTTCAGCTTGCGGGACCCACAGATACGCAGTATTTT. Amino acid sequence: CASSFQLAGPTDTQYF. The full variable domain, rest sourced from reference TRBV7-8 and TRBJ2-3, is GAGVSQSPRYKVAKRGQDVALRCDPISGHVSLFWYQQALGQGPEFLTYFQNEAQLDKSGLPSDRFFAERPEGSVSTLKIQRTQQEDSAVYLCASSFQLAGPTDTQYFGPGTRLTVL.